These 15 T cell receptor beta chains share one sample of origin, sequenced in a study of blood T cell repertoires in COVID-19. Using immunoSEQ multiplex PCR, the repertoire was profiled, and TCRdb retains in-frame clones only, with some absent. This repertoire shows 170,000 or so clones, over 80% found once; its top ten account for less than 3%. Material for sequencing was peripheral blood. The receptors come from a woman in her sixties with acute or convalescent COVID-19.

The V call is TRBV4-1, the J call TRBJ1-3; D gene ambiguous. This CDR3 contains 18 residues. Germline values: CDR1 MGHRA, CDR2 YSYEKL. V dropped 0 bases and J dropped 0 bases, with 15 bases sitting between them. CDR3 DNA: TGCGCCAGCAGCCAAGATTGGCGGCAGAGAGTCTCTGGAAACACCATATATTTT. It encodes CASSQDWRQRVSGNTIYF.

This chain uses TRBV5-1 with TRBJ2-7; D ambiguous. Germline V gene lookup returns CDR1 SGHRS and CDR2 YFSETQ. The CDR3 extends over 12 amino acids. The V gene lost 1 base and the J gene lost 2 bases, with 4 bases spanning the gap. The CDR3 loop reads CASSLSTYEQYF. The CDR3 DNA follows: TGCGCCAGCAGCTTGAGCACCTACGAGCAGTACTTC.

CDR3 amino acids: CASSSQGASNQPQHF. CDR3 in DNA: TGTGCCAGCAGCTCACAGGGGGCAAGCAATCAGCCCCAGCATTTT. This chain connects TRBV5-4 to TRBJ1-5, with 9 bases aligning to TRBD1. This CDR3 is built from 15 residues. J lost 1 base, V lost 3 bases, and 2 bases had no gene match. Germline V gene lookup returns CDR1 SGHNT and CDR2 YYREEE (reference sequence).

CDR3 sequence (DNA): TGTGCCAGCAGTGAAGCGAAGGGGGCAGCCTGGGGCTACACCTTC. Encoded protein: CASSEAKGAAWGYTF. The V and J genes are TRBV6-1 and TRBJ1-2; 7 bases are shared with TRBD1. Germline CDR1 reads MNHNS; CDR2 reads SASEGT. Trimming cost V 0 bases and J 8 bases; bases outside gene matches: 9. The CDR3 sequence is 15 residues long.

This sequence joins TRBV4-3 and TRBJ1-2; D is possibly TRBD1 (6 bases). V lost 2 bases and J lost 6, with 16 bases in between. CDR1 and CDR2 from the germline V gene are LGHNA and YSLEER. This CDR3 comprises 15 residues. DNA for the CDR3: TGCGCCAGCAGCCAAAAAGCGGGGGGCTTCGATGGCTACACCTTC. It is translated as CASSQKAGGFDGYTF.

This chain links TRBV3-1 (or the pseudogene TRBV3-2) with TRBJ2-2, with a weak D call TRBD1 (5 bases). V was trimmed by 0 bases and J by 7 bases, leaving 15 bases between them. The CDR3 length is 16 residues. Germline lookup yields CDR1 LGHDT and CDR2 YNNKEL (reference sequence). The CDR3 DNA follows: TGTGCCAGCAGCCAAGAGGCTCCAGGGCTGGGCGGGGAGCTGTTTTTT. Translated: CASSQEAPGLGGELFF.

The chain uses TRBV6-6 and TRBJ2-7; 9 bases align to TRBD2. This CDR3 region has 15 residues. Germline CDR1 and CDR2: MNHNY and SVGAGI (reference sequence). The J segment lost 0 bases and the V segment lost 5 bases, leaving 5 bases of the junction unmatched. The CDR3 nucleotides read TGTGCCAGCAGTCATAGCGGGGGTAGCTCCTACGAGCAGTACTTC. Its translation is CASSHSGGSSYEQYF.

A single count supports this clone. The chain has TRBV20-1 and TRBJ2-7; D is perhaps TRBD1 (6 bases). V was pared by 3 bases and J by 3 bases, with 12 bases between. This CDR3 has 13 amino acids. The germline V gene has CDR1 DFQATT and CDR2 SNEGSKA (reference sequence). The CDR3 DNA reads TGCAGTGCTAGTTGGCTGGACAGCTACGAGCAGTACTTC. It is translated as CSASWLDSYEQYF.

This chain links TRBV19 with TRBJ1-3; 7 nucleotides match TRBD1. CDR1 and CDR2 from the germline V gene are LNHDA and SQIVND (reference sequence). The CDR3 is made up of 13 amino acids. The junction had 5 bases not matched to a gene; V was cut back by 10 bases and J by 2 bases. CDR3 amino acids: CATRQGPGNTIYF. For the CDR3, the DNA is TGTGCCACCAGACAGGGTCCTGGAAACACCATATATTTT.

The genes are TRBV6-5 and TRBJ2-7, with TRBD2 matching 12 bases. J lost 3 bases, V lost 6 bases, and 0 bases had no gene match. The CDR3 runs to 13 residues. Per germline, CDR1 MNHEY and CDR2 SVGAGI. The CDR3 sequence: CASRTSGGYEQYF. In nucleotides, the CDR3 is TGTGCCAGCAGGACTAGCGGGGGCTACGAGCAGTACTTC.

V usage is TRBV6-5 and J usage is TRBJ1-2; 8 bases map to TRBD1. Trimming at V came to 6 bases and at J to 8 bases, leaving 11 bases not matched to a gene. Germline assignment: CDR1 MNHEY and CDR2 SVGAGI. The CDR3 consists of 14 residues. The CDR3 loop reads CASSTSGTGGGYTF. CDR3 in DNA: TGTGCCAGCAGCACTTCCGGGACAGGCGGGGGCTACACCTTC.

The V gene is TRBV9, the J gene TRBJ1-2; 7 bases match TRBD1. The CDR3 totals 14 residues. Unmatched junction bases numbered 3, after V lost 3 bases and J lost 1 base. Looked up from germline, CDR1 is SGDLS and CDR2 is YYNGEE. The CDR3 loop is CASSATGFNYGYTF. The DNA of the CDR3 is TGTGCCAGCAGCGCGACAGGGTTTAACTATGGCTACACCTTC.

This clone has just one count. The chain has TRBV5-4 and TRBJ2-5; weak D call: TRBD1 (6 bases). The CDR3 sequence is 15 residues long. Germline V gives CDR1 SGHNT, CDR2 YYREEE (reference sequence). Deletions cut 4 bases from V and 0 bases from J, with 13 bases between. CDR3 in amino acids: CASSPVWGHQETQYF. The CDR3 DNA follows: TGTGCCAGCAGCCCGGTTTGGGGGCACCAAGAGACCCAGTACTTC.

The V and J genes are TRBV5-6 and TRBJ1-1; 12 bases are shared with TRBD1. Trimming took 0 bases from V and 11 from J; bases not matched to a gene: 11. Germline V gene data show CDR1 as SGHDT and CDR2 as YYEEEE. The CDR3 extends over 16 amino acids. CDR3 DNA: TGTGCCAGCAGCTTGGGCTTAGGGACAGGGGGCGAGTGGGCTTTCTTT. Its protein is CASSLGLGTGGEWAFF.

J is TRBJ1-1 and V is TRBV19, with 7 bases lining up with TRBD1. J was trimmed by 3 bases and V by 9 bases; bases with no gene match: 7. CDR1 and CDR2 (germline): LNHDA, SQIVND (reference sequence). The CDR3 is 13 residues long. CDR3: CASKEQGHTEAFF. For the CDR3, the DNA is TGTGCCAGCAAGGAACAGGGGCACACTGAAGCTTTCTTT.